This T cell receptor (beta chain) was captured by sequencing in a study of blood T cells in healthy people across ages. For the second PCR, which ran for about 6 to 12 cycles, a sample-barcoded 5' primer and a J-beta primer mix were used. TCRdb re-called the 5' RACE reads through MiXCR, storing one row per CDR3 protein. The table includes hundreds of thousands of distinct CDR3 sequences, less than 25% detected once. Germline CDR1 is MNHEY and CDR2 is SVGEGT. CDR3 length: 14 residues. V was shortened by 3 bases and J by 8 bases, with 14 bases between the two germline ends. The same sample was also used in a study of T cells of mothers and their children.

Sequencing used blood. This sequence originates from a boy under 18 in good health. The chain uses TRBV6-2 or TRBV6-3 and TRBJ2-1; TRBD2 might be the D (5 bases). CDR3 sequence reads: CASSYPPSRHEQFF. The CDR3 DNA is TGTGCCAGCAGTTATCCCCCTAGCCGGCATGAGCAGTTCTTC.